This T cell receptor (beta chain) was profiled in a study of cytomegalovirus exposure and HLA in healthy donors. The CDR3 totals 14 residues. V was clipped by 3 bases and J by 1 base, with 9 bases between them. Germline CDR1 reads MDHEN; CDR2 reads SYDVKM. In regard to this clone: Its antigen is not known.

Donors counted as nominally healthy when sampled, yet unrecorded immune exposures were likely. Whole-study findings and limits: Clonal expansion was found to be greater in HLA-associated TCR beta chains than in equally common others in a later analysis.

PCR amplification relied on 60 Vbeta primers (plus 13 Jbeta primers). Using immunoSEQ multiplex PCR, the repertoire was profiled, and TCRdb retains in-frame clones only, with some absent. The sample has about 220,000 clones, over 75% seen once. The chain employs TRBV28 and TRBJ1-1, with D possibly matching TRBD1 (5 bases). Sequences were obtained from PBMCs. The TCR was taken from a male donor in good health and CMV-seronegative. This CDR3 reads CASSFRGENTEAFF. DNA for the CDR3: TGTGCCAGCAGTTTTCGGGGGGAGAACACTGAAGCTTTCTTT.